The present T cell receptor (beta chain) was sequenced within a study of shared clonotypes between healthy human individuals. This clone appeared a single time. The antigen remains unidentified. Study-level findings and limits: The sharing of approximately 5.1% of naive CD4 clonotypes was seen across a handful of donors.

Healthy and HIV-negative, the adult donors had no recent acute infections or vaccinations. The trim removed 7 bases at V and 0 bases at J, leaving 16 bases unmatched. CDR3 length: 18 residues. CDR1 SGHRS and CDR2 YFSETQ come from the germline V gene. Per the original data handling: Junction-only immunoSEQ sequences carried no quality scores, so filtering differed. The protocol was immunoSEQ multiplex PCR, while the TCRdb copy is restricted to in-frame clones and leaves out a portion. D and trimming come from the DNA, and the V and J calls and clone size come from that table. The sample lists roughly 220,000 clones, over 50% occurring once.

The chain has TRBV5-1 and TRBJ2-1, with 7 bases that match TRBD2. The TCR sequence derives from a man aged 30-40 years in good health. Sequencing was carried out using memory CD4+ T cells sorted from blood. The subset: CD45RA-negative fraction. In DNA form, the CDR3 reads TGCGCCAGCCGAAGGAGCGGGATGGGTTTGAGCTCCTACAATGAGCAGTTCTTC. This sequence encodes CASRRSGMGLSSYNEQFF.